This T cell receptor (beta chain) was sequenced in a study of PD-1 blockade in classical Hodgkin lymphoma. Study-level points and caveats: CD4+ TCR diversity, unlike CD8+, rose significantly by C4D1. Repertoire difference causes, possibly disease activity or prior therapy, remain undefined. Lower baseline TCR diversity was reported for newly diagnosed patients than for healthy donors.

Repertoires were generated with immunoSEQ multiplex PCR, while TCRdb's copy carries only in-frame clones and drops some. This table holds approximately 30,000 clones, approximately 82% found once. Comments on this clone: The target antigen is unknown.

Germline loops: CDR1 SGHVS, CDR2 FQNEAQ. Trimming cost V 10 bases and J 7 bases, with 17 bases left between them. CDR3 length: 13 residues. Relapses following autologous stem cell transplantation were seen in all patients, with brentuximab vedotin exposure varying. This clonotype was obtained from a human donor with classical Hodgkin lymphoma. Material: peripheral blood mononuclear cells (PBMCs), obtained before the second cycle of nivolumab. The V and J genes are TRBV7-8 and TRBJ2-1; possibly TRBD2 for D (6 bases). The CDR3 coding sequence is TGTGCCACCAGGCAGGGAGGCAAGAATGAGCAGTTCTTC. This gives the protein CATRQGGKNEQFF. The whole variable domain, filled in from reference TRBV7-8 and TRBJ2-1, reads GAGVSQSPRYKVAKRGQDVALRCDPISGHVSLFWYQQALGQGPEFLTYFQNEAQLDKSGLPSDRFFAERPEGSVSTLKIQRTQQEDSAVYLCATRQGGKNEQFFGPGTRLTVL.